Each of the 26 T cell receptor beta chains below was sequenced from the same sample in a study of blood T cell repertoires in COVID-19 (dated by TCRdb to 2018 to 2021). Library prep was done by the immunoSEQ multiplex PCR assay. Held by TCRdb, this immuneACCESS table contains in-frame sequences only and omits some clones. Under half of the omission traces to an unresolved V gene where checked; the cause of the rest is unknown. The sample yields some 170,000 clones; around nine tenths were counted once. Together, the top ten hold over 15% of the sample. The sequenced sample consisted of peripheral blood. All receptors derive from a man aged 55 to 70 with active or convalescent COVID-19.

J is TRBJ2-7 and V is TRBV11-1, with TRBD2 matching 7 bases. The CDR3 is 18 residues long. V shed 0 bases, J shed 4 bases, and the junction held 15 bases outside the gene matches. Germline V gene lookup returns CDR1 SGHAT and CDR2 FQDESV (reference sequence). This chain's CDR3 is CASSLAVESGVNWYEQYF. The DNA of the CDR3 is TGTGCCAGCAGCTTAGCGGTGGAAAGCGGGGTTAACTGGTACGAGCAGTACTTC. Filled out from reference TRBV11-1 and TRBJ2-7, the complete variable domain reads EAEVAQSPRYKITEKSQAVAFWCDPISGHATLYWYRQILGQGPELLVQFQDESVVDDSQLPKDRFSAERLKGVDSTLKIQPAELGDSAMYLCASSLAVESGVNWYEQYFGPGTRLTVT.

The chain carries TRBV19 and TRBJ1-6, with a tentative D call TRBD1 (6 bases). Per germline, CDR1 LNHDA and CDR2 SQIVND (reference sequence). This CDR3 spans 16 amino acids. V was pared by 5 bases and J by 6 bases, with 17 bases between. CDR3 sequence reads: CASSPARQAINSPLHF. As DNA, the CDR3 is TGTGCCAGTAGTCCAGCCCGACAGGCAATTAATTCACCCCTCCACTTT.

The V and J genes are TRBV3-1 (or the pseudogene TRBV3-2) and TRBJ2-5; tentatively, D is TRBD1 (6 bases). The CDR3 is made up of 14 amino acids. The germline V gene encodes CDR1 LGHDT and CDR2 YNNKEL (reference sequence). V was cut by 4 bases and J by 0 bases, with 9 bases left in between. CDR3 coding DNA: TGTGCCAGCAGCCTAGGACAGTACCAAGAGACCCAGTACTTC. It is translated as CASSLGQYQETQYF.

The chain combines TRBV27 with TRBJ2-1, with D possibly TRBD2 on 5 matching bases. The CDR3 runs 12 residues. Trimming cost V 6 bases and J 7 bases, with 10 bases left between them. Germline V gene sequence: CDR1 MNHEY, CDR2 SMNVEV (reference sequence). CDR3 loop: CASRVSVNEQFF. In DNA form, the CDR3 reads TGTGCCAGCAGGGTTAGCGTGAATGAGCAGTTCTTC.

This clone turned up a few times. The genes are TRBV6-1 and TRBJ1-2, with unresolved D. Germline V CDR1 and CDR2: MNHNS, SASEGT. Trimming stripped 1 base from V and 8 bases from J, with 11 bases between. The CDR3 extends over 13 amino acids. CDR3 sequence (DNA): TGTGCCAGCAGTGAAGACGGATTGAGGGGCTACACCTTC. Its protein product is CASSEDGLRGYTF.

The gene calls are TRBV5-4 and TRBJ2-7, with TRBD2 identical over 13 bases. The CDR3 extends over 15 amino acids. Germline values: CDR1 SGHNT, CDR2 YYREEE (reference sequence). The V gene end was trimmed by 4 bases and the J gene end by 4 bases; junction bases not matched to a gene: 5. This CDR3 reads CASSNGLAGVYEQYF. The DNA of the CDR3 is TGTGCCAGCAGCAACGGACTAGCGGGAGTGTACGAGCAGTACTTC.

This clone showed up just once. The CDR3 bases are TGTGCCAGCACAGGAACCTACGAGCAGTACTTC. Protein product: CASTGTYEQYF. This rearrangement joins TRBV25-1 to TRBJ2-7; D remains ambiguous. This CDR3 is built from 11 residues. The germline V and J ends were trimmed by 7 bases and 2 bases, with 6 bases remaining between them. Germline loops: CDR1 MGHDK, CDR2 SYGVNS.

CDR3 sequence reads: CASSGPGLDTQYF. CDR3 in DNA: TGTGCCAGCAGTGGGCCAGGGTTAGATACGCAGTATTTT. The V and J genes are TRBV2 and TRBJ2-3, with D maybe TRBD1 (5 bases). CDR1 SNHLY and CDR2 FYNNEI come from the germline V gene. Trimming took 4 bases from V and 5 from J, leaving 10 bases between them. CDR3 length: 13 residues.

The chain has TRBV6-5 and TRBJ2-7, with TRBD2 matching over 9 bases. This CDR3 comprises 14 residues. CDR1 and CDR2 (germline): MNHEY, SVGAGI. The V gene end was trimmed by 2 bases and the J gene end by 4 bases; junction bases not matched to a gene: 3. The CDR3 loop reads CASSYEGLAYEQYF. CDR3 DNA: TGTGCCAGCAGTTACGAGGGACTAGCTTACGAGCAGTACTTC.

The V gene is TRBV5-1, the J gene TRBJ2-5; TRBD2 aligns across 9 bases. This CDR3 is 16 amino acids long. V dropped 0 bases and J dropped 5; count of bases not matched to a gene: 8. The V gene's germline CDR1 is SGHRS and CDR2 YFSETQ. CDR3 sequence: CASSLGGGAAVETQYF. CDR3 DNA sequence: TGCGCCAGCAGCTTGGGCGGGGGGGCCGCAGTTGAGACCCAGTACTTC.

This chain connects TRBV2 to TRBJ1-2, with D perhaps matching TRBD1 (6 bases). CDR3 length: 16 amino acids. V shed 7 bases and J shed 0 bases, with 18 bases lying between them. Germline lookup yields CDR1 SNHLY and CDR2 FYNNEI. CDR3 region: CASTRTAPVANYGYTF. In nucleotides, the CDR3 is TGTGCCAGCACGAGGACAGCCCCGGTGGCTAACTATGGCTACACCTTC. Variable domain in full (rest from reference TRBV2 and TRBJ1-2): EPEVTQTPSHQVTQMGQEVILRCVPISNHLYFYWYRQILGQKVEFLVSFYNNEISEKSEIFDDQFSVERPDGSNFTLKIRSTKLEDSAMYFCASTRTAPVANYGYTFGSGTRLTVV.

This chain uses TRBV7-2 with TRBJ2-7; D may be TRBD1 (5 bases). The length of the CDR3 is 14 residues. V dropped 2 bases and J dropped 1 base, with 9 bases sitting between them. Germline V gives CDR1 SGHTA, CDR2 FQGNSA. The DNA for the CDR3 is TGTGCCAGCAGCTTAACAGGCAGTTCCTACGAGCAGTACTTC. It encodes CASSLTGSSYEQYF.

The chain links TRBV6-5 to TRBJ1-1; D is unresolved. Germline assignment: CDR1 MNHEY and CDR2 SVGAGI. The CDR3 extends over 13 amino acids. Trimming pared 5 bases from V and 4 bases from J, leaving 11 bases between. The DNA for the CDR3 is TGTGCCAGCAGTAACCGCGGGCTCACTGAAGCTTTCTTT. It specifies CASSNRGLTEAFF.

In DNA, the CDR3 is TGTGCCAGCAGCGTAACGACTGCCCTCTCCTACGAGCAGTACTTC. As protein: CASSVTTALSYEQYF. The chain combines TRBV9 with TRBJ2-7; D gene uncertain. CDR3 length: 15 residues. Germline V gene sequence: CDR1 SGDLS, CDR2 YYNGEE. The ends were cut back, 1 base at V and 0 bases at J, with 11 bases in the middle. Looking up the rest from reference TRBV9 and TRBJ2-7 gives the full variable domain: DSGVTQTPKHLITATGQRVTLRCSPRSGDLSVYWYQQSLDQGLQFLIQYYNGEERAKGNILERFSAQQFPDLHSELNLSSLELGDSALYFCASSVTTALSYEQYFGPGTRLTVT.

The J gene is TRBJ1-2, the V gene TRBV2; D is undetermined. The CDR3 sequence is 14 residues long. Germline V gene data show CDR1 as SNHLY and CDR2 as FYNNEI. Trimming removed 3 bases at V and 4 bases at J, with 12 bases between. This CDR3 is CASSDLVGSYGYTF. CDR3 in DNA: TGTGCCAGCAGTGACTTAGTAGGGAGCTATGGCTACACCTTC.

In its sample, this clone was seen a few times. The genes are TRBV6-6 and TRBJ2-7; a possible D gene is TRBD1 (7 bases). Trimming left V 6 bases short and J 4 bases short, with 19 bases between. Germline V gives CDR1 MNHNY, CDR2 SVGAGI (reference sequence). This CDR3 has 15 residues. CDR3 sequence: CASRNGGTETYEQYF. CDR3 nucleotide sequence: TGTGCCAGCAGAAATGGCGGGACAGAGACTTACGAGCAGTACTTC.

CDR3 sequence reads: CASSLAGTPTSGANVLTF. DNA for the CDR3: TGTGCCAGCAGCTTGGCCGGGACACCGACCTCTGGGGCCAACGTCCTGACTTTC. The chain carries TRBV5-5 and TRBJ2-6; D perhaps matches TRBD1 (6 bases). The CDR3 covers 18 residues. V lost 0 bases to trimming and J lost 0 bases, with 13 bases between them. Germline CDR1 reads SGHKS; CDR2 reads YYEKEE (reference sequence).

DNA for the CDR3: TGTGCCAGCTCACTGGCTAGCGGAGGAGAGACCCAGTACTTC. Its protein product is CASSLASGGETQYF. The V call is TRBV18, the J call TRBJ2-5, with 7 bases that match TRBD2. CDR3 size: 14 residues. Germline V gene sequence: CDR1 KGHSH, CDR2 LQKENI. Trimming removed 4 bases from V and 4 bases from J; junction bases left unmatched: 6.

The chain links TRBV7-8 to TRBJ1-2; no definite D call. Per germline, CDR1 SGHVS and CDR2 FQNEAQ. V lost 4 bases, J lost 3 bases, and 12 bases lay in between. There are 14 residues in the CDR3. CDR3 sequence (DNA): TGTGCCAGCAGCTCCTACGAGGAAGACTATGGCTACACCTTC. Protein: CASSSYEEDYGYTF.

This chain links TRBV5-1 with TRBJ1-2; D is unclear. This CDR3 is 15 amino acids long. The V end lost 0 bases, the J end lost 4 bases, and 13 bases lay between the germline ends. Germline V lookup: CDR1 SGHRS, CDR2 YFSETQ. This CDR3 is CASSLGGVTIYGYTF. CDR3 DNA sequence: TGCGCCAGCAGCTTGGGCGGTGTTACCATCTATGGCTACACCTTC.

V gene TRBV15 combines with J gene TRBJ1-5, with 9 bases matching TRBD1. This CDR3 comprises 16 residues. CDR1 LNHNV and CDR2 YYDKDF come from the germline V gene (reference sequence). J gave up 3 bases and V 1 base, and 4 bases lay outside the gene matches. The CDR3 DNA follows: TGTGCCACCAGCAGAGGTGACAGGGGGGTCAATCAGCCCCAGCATTTT. It yields the protein CATSRGDRGVNQPQHF.

This chain uses TRBV5-8 with TRBJ1-4, with D unclear. The CDR3 covers 13 residues. The germline V gene has CDR1 SGHTS and CDR2 YDEGEE. Trimming pared 7 bases from V and 0 bases from J, leaving 7 bases between. DNA for the CDR3: TGTGCCAGCGGGCTTGCAACTAATGAAAAACTGTTTTTT. Residues: CASGLATNEKLFF.

The CDR3 DNA reads as TGCGCCAGCAGCCAAGGACAGACCCCATACGAGCAGTACTTC. Translated, it gives CASSQGQTPYEQYF. The chain uses TRBV5-1 and TRBJ2-7; D is perhaps TRBD1 (6 bases). The V gene lost 4 bases and the J gene lost 4 bases, with 15 bases spanning the gap. The CDR3 runs to 14 residues. CDR1 is SGHRS and CDR2 is YFSETQ in the germline V gene.

This clone was picked up one time. CDR3 in DNA: TGTGCCAGCCGCGTTAGCGGGTCGAACACCGGGGAGCTGTTTTTT. Translated, it gives CASRVSGSNTGELFF. This chain connects TRBV14 to TRBJ2-2, with 7 bases identical to TRBD2. Germline V CDR1 and CDR2: SGHDN, FVKESK. The trim removed 8 bases at V and 0 bases at J, leaving 6 bases unmatched. This CDR3 spans 15 amino acids.

The V gene is TRBV27, the J gene TRBJ1-2; TRBD1 matches 7 bases. The CDR3 has 13 amino acids. Germline V lookup: CDR1 MNHEY, CDR2 SMNVEV (reference sequence). Trimming removed 3 bases from V and 14 bases from J; junction bases left unmatched: 12. The CDR3 DNA reads as TGTGCCAGCAGTTTGCGGTTATCAGGGGGATGGACCTTC. Residues: CASSLRLSGGWTF.

This clone appeared once. The chain is built from TRBV6-6 and TRBJ1-2, with 9 positions matching TRBD1. The V gene's germline CDR1 is MNHNY and CDR2 SVGAGI (reference sequence). The ends lost 3 bases at V and 8 bases at J; junction bases unmatched: 13. CDR3 size: 16 residues. CDR3 sequence: CASSYPSGTGFLGYTF. CDR3 bases: TGTGCCAGCAGTTATCCATCCGGGACAGGGTTTTTGGGCTACACCTTC.